A selection of T cell receptor beta chains follows, all from one sample in a study of PD-1 blockade in mismatch repair-deficient tumors. The method was immunoSEQ multiplex PCR; TCRdb's version includes in-frame clones alone and lacks a portion of them. The repertoire holds some 120,000 clones, with about 80% as singletons. The sequences come from peripheral blood, collected more than 58 weeks after starting pembrolizumab. The receptors were gathered from an adult with mismatch repair-deficient cancer. The CDR3 runs from the conserved cysteine through the conserved F or W.

cdr3_aa: CASSASGPRLREQYF; v_call: TRBV7-2; cdr3_length: 15; j_call: TRBJ2-7
cdr3_aa: CASSRGVRVNTEAFF; v_call: TRBV2; cdr3_length: 15; j_call: TRBJ1-1
cdr3_aa: CASSLRLAGGTDTQYF; v_call: TRBV5-6; cdr3_length: 16; j_call: TRBJ2-3
cdr3_aa: CASSIDRTSNIQYF; v_call: TRBV19; cdr3_length: 14; j_call: TRBJ2-4
cdr3_aa: CASSLQGPDLNEQFF; v_call: TRBV5-1; cdr3_length: 15; j_call: TRBJ2-1
cdr3_aa: CASSVGDRGILPYEQYF; v_call: TRBV9; cdr3_length: 17; j_call: TRBJ2-7
cdr3_aa: CASSQALAGDGSEQYF; v_call: TRBV4-1; cdr3_length: 16; j_call: TRBJ2-7
cdr3_aa: CASSRTRSQETQYF; v_call: TRBV7-2; cdr3_length: 14; j_call: TRBJ2-5
cdr3_aa: CASSVTGAPYEQYF; v_call: TRBV11-2; cdr3_length: 14; j_call: TRBJ2-7
cdr3_aa: CASSQVSGAGYTF; v_call: TRBV4-2; cdr3_length: 13; j_call: TRBJ1-2
cdr3_aa: CASSLAEGRHEQYF; v_call: TRBV5-4; cdr3_length: 14; j_call: TRBJ2-7
cdr3_aa: CASSASGGPSETQYF; v_call: TRBV2; cdr3_length: 15; j_call: TRBJ2-5
cdr3_aa: CASSNPRANTEAFF; v_call: TRBV19; cdr3_length: 14; j_call: TRBJ1-1
cdr3_aa: CASSVWDIGTGELFF; v_call: TRBV2; cdr3_length: 15; j_call: TRBJ2-2
cdr3_aa: CASSLGRGETQYF; v_call: TRBV7-3; cdr3_length: 13; j_call: TRBJ2-5